The 8 T cell receptor beta chains given below trace back to one sample, sequenced in a study of T cells after yellow fever vaccination (dated by TCRdb to the late 2010s). Library prep was done by 5' RACE. The reads were generated on an Illumina HiSeq 2500. TCRdb trimmed public reads at Q25 via fastp, called clones via MiXCR and kept in-frame beta chains. Here each entry gathers all rows of one CDR3 protein and keeps the most common genes and DNA. The sample has some 600,000 distinct CDR3 sequences on record, over 9% of them singletons. Under 15% of the sample is in the top ten clones. The treatment or condition label, read with the paper, signifies: live attenuated yellow fever vaccine strain. This specimen consisted of PBMCs, obtained on the day of the yellow fever booster vaccination. These receptors all stem from a man aged 30 to 45 who received the YFV17D yellow fever vaccine.

This clonotype turned up a few times. The chain employs TRBV9 and TRBJ2-3; 14 nucleotides match TRBD2. The CDR3 covers 16 residues. V was pared by 3 bases and J by 2 bases, with 2 bases of the junction left unmatched. Per germline, CDR1 SGDLS and CDR2 YYNGEE. The CDR3 is CASSEGLAGVTDTQYF. The CDR3 region has the DNA TGTGCCAGCAGCGAGGGACTAGCGGGAGTCACAGATACGCAGTATTTT.

This chain joins TRBV27 and TRBJ1-6; 7 bases are a match to TRBD1. J gave up 1 base and V 3 bases, and 12 bases lay outside the gene matches. The CDR3 contains 19 residues. The germline V gene encodes CDR1 MNHEY and CDR2 SMNVEV (reference sequence). The CDR3 DNA sequence: TGTGCCAGCAGTTTGTCGGTGCGAGCCAGGGGGTCCTATAATTCACCCCTCCACTTT. Its protein product is CASSLSVRARGSYNSPLHF.

The V and J genes are TRBV10-3 and TRBJ2-3, with TRBD2 identical over 7 bases. CDR3 length: 16 amino acids. The germline V gene has CDR1 ENHRY and CDR2 SYGVKD. The junction had 7 bases not matched to a gene; V was cut back by 0 bases and J by 4 bases. The CDR3 bases are TGTGCCATCAGTGAGTCGGGCGGGAGAGGGTCAGATACGCAGTATTTT. Encoded protein: CAISESGGRGSDTQYF.

In its sample, this clonotype was seen many times. The V call is TRBV5-1, the J call TRBJ2-2, with 8 bases aligning to TRBD1. The V gene end was trimmed by 4 bases and the J gene end by 0 bases; junction bases not matched to a gene: 2. CDR3 length: 15 residues. Germline V gene sequence: CDR1 SGHRS, CDR2 YFSETQ. CDR3 bases: TGCGCCAGCAGCCTGGACAGGGCGAACACCGGGGAGCTGTTTTTT. Amino acid sequence: CASSLDRANTGELFF.

This clonotype has only a few counts. This chain links TRBV14 with TRBJ2-5; weak D call: TRBD1 (5 bases). Germline V gene sequence: CDR1 SGHDN, CDR2 FVKESK. Trimming removed 3 bases at V and 2 bases at J, with 13 bases between. This CDR3 contains 15 residues. The CDR3 sequence is CASSHTGFKQETQYF. Here the CDR3 DNA reads TGTGCCAGCAGCCATACAGGATTCAAACAAGAGACCCAGTACTTC.

The rearrangement uses TRBV4-1 and TRBJ2-5; TRBD1 is a possible D gene (5 bases). The CDR3 totals 14 residues. Germline lookup yields CDR1 MGHRA and CDR2 YSYEKL. The V end lost 2 bases, the J end lost 2 bases, and 9 bases lay between the germline ends. The DNA of the CDR3 is TGCGCCAGCAGCCAACGACAGTTTCAAGAGACCCAGTACTTC. Its translation is CASSQRQFQETQYF.

This clonotype was counted only a few times. The gene calls are TRBV7-7 and TRBJ2-1, with D possibly called TRBD1 or TRBD2 (6 bases each). This CDR3 has 15 residues. CDR1 and CDR2 from the germline V gene are SSHAT and FNYEAQ (reference sequence). With 5 bases removed from V and 4 bases from J, the gap between germline ends came to 15 bases. CDR3 coding DNA: TGTGCCAGCAGCCCAGAAAGGGGGGCATACAATGAGCAGTTCTTC. Protein sequence: CASSPERGAYNEQFF.

This chain uses TRBV6-2 or TRBV6-3 with TRBJ2-1; 15 bases line up with TRBD2. V gave up 5 bases and J gave up 6 bases; unmatched junction bases: 5. The CDR3 is 16 residues long. CDR1 MNHEY and CDR2 SVGEGT come from the germline V gene. The CDR3 DNA follows: TGTGCCAGCAGTAACGCGGGACTAGCGGGAGGCAATGAGCAGTTCTTC. Translated, it gives CASSNAGLAGGNEQFF.